The 23 T cell receptor beta chains reported below all come from one sample, sequenced in a study of cytomegalovirus exposure and HLA in healthy donors. In the PCR, 60 Vbeta and 13 Jbeta primers were used. TCRdb's table, derived via immunoSEQ multiplex PCR, lists solely in-frame clones and lacks some. The profile shows roughly 200,000 clones, more than 75% of them singletons. Sequencing was carried out using PBMCs. The receptors derive from a man aged 40-55 years in good health and CMV-seropositive.

This chain uses TRBV6-1 with TRBJ1-6; D gene uncertain. Trimming left V 6 bases short and J 3 bases short, with 3 bases between. This CDR3 is built from 12 residues. Looked up from germline, CDR1 is MNHNS and CDR2 is SASEGT. DNA of the CDR3: TGTGCCAGCAGCGGCTATAATTCACCCCTCCACTTT. Protein product: CASSGYNSPLHF.

V usage is TRBV6-1 and J usage is TRBJ1-1; D ambiguous. Germline CDR1 and CDR2: MNHNS and SASEGT. Trimming pared 1 base from V and 3 bases from J, leaving 12 bases between. The CDR3 length is 15 residues. Here the CDR3 reads CASSEVGMADTEAFF. The CDR3 DNA reads TGTGCCAGCAGTGAAGTTGGTATGGCGGACACTGAAGCTTTCTTT.

The V and J genes are TRBV11-1 and TRBJ1-3, with TRBD1 matching over 7 bases. Germline V gives CDR1 SGHAT, CDR2 FQDESV (reference sequence). Trimming removed 5 bases from V and 0 bases from J; junction bases left unmatched: 7. The length of the CDR3 is 16 residues. CDR3 loop: CASSLGQASSGNTIYF. CDR3 DNA: TGTGCCAGCAGCCTTGGACAGGCTTCCTCTGGAAACACCATATATTTT. The full variable domain, in which reference TRBV11-1 and TRBJ1-3 provide the parts outside the CDR3, is EAEVAQSPRYKITEKSQAVAFWCDPISGHATLYWYRQILGQGPELLVQFQDESVVDDSQLPKDRFSAERLKGVDSTLKIQPAELGDSAMYLCASSLGQASSGNTIYFGEGSWLTVV.

This clone was picked up one time. The chain has TRBV19 and TRBJ2-3, with D maybe TRBD1 (5 bases). Germline V lookup: CDR1 LNHDA, CDR2 SQIVND (reference sequence). This CDR3 contains 15 residues. V was cut by 1 base and J by 2 bases, with 10 bases left in between. DNA for the CDR3: TGTGCCAGTAGTATAGCGGCCAGGGTCACAGATACGCAGTATTTT. Translated, it gives CASSIAARVTDTQYF.

This chain uses TRBV6-1 with TRBJ2-5; maybe TRBD1 (5 bases). Germline CDR1 is MNHNS and CDR2 is SASEGT. Trimming shortened V by 4 bases and J by 1 base, and 13 bases separated the two germline ends. This CDR3 comprises 15 residues. The CDR3 nucleotides are TGTGCCAGCAGTGGGACACCAGCCCCCCAAGAGACCCAGTACTTC. It specifies CASSGTPAPQETQYF.

The CDR3 DNA follows: TGCAGCGGTGGACAGGTTGACAATGAGCAGTTCTTC. Amino acid sequence: CSGGQVDNEQFF. V gene TRBV29-1 combines with J gene TRBJ2-1; TRBD1 matches at 7 bases. This CDR3 has 12 residues. The V gene's germline CDR1 is SQVTM and CDR2 ANQGSEA. J gave up 5 bases and V 7 bases, and 5 bases lay outside the gene matches.

V is TRBV7-6 and J is TRBJ2-3; TRBD1 matches 9 bases. The CDR3 is 15 amino acids. Germline V gene sequence: CDR1 SGHVS, CDR2 FNYEAQ. The V gene end was trimmed by 4 bases and the J gene end by 3 bases; junction bases not matched to a gene: 5. The CDR3 DNA is TGTGCCAGCAGCTCCTCGACAGGGGGAACAGATACGCAGTATTTT. Translating gives CASSSSTGGTDTQYF.

This clone was counted only a few times. The V gene is TRBV10-1, the J gene TRBJ1-1; D is undetermined. CDR1 and CDR2 from the germline V gene are WNHNN and SYGVQD (reference sequence). V was shortened by 6 bases and J by 4 bases, with 12 bases between the two germline ends. This CDR3 comprises 13 residues. CDR3 loop: CASSPGSSTEAFF. Here the CDR3 DNA reads TGCGCCAGCAGCCCGGGGTCTAGCACTGAAGCTTTCTTT.

V and J are TRBV28 and TRBJ1-2, with TRBD1 matching 10 bases. Germline CDR1 MDHEN, CDR2 SYDVKM. The CDR3 sequence is 14 residues long. The ends lost 6 bases at V and 6 bases at J; junction bases unmatched: 7. The CDR3 loop reads CASRETGGRDGYTF. In DNA, the CDR3 is TGTGCCAGCAGGGAGACAGGGGGCAGGGATGGCTACACCTTC.

The gene calls are TRBV18 and TRBJ2-2; 15 bases map to TRBD2. The CDR3 spans 20 residues. J gave up 2 bases and V 1 base, and 8 bases lay outside the gene matches. Germline V gene sequence: CDR1 KGHSH, CDR2 LQKENI. Written as DNA, the CDR3 is TGTGCCAGCTCACCACTTCAAGGACTAGCGGGGGGGAAAAACACCGGGGAGCTGTTTTTT. Its translation is CASSPLQGLAGGKNTGELFF.

This clone was seen a few times. This chain links TRBV27 with TRBJ2-2; 7 nucleotides agree with TRBD1. The germline V gene has CDR1 MNHEY and CDR2 SMNVEV (reference sequence). The CDR3 contains 16 residues. Trimming at V came to 6 bases and at J to 3 bases, leaving 10 bases not matched to a gene. The CDR3 DNA reads TGTGCCAGCAGCCGACAAGAGGGGGCCGACACCGGGGAGCTGTTTTTT. It translates to CASSRQEGADTGELFF.

The V call is TRBV5-1, the J call TRBJ2-1; maybe TRBD2 (5 bases). Germline lookup yields CDR1 SGHRS and CDR2 YFSETQ. V dropped 2 bases and J dropped 4 bases, with 13 bases sitting between them. The length of the CDR3 is 15 residues. The CDR3 here is CASSLGGHEYNEQFF. CDR3 bases: TGCGCCAGCAGCTTAGGCGGGCATGAGTACAATGAGCAGTTCTTC. Drawing the rest from reference TRBV5-1 and TRBJ2-1, the complete variable domain is KAGVTQTPRYLIKTRGQQVTLSCSPISGHRSVSWYQQTPGQGLQFLFEYFSETQRNKGNFPGRFSGRQFSNSRSEMNVSTLELGDSALYLCASSLGGHEYNEQFFGPGTRLTVL.

This clone is a singleton in its sample. The chain employs TRBV6-1 and TRBJ1-1; the D gene is possibly TRBD1 (5 bases). There are 12 residues in the CDR3. V shed 3 bases and J shed 3 bases, with 5 bases lying between them. In germline, CDR1 is MNHNS, CDR2 SASEGT. CDR3 sequence reads: CASSDRDTEAFF. The CDR3 DNA is TGTGCCAGCAGTGACAGGGACACTGAAGCTTTCTTT.

This clone was recorded only once. The chain links TRBV19 to TRBJ2-2; 10 bases match TRBD2. The CDR3 totals 16 residues. Trimming at V came to 6 bases and at J to 8 bases, leaving 12 bases not matched to a gene. The germline V gene has CDR1 LNHDA and CDR2 SQIVND (reference sequence). The CDR3 spells CASRRTSGGGRGELFF. The CDR3 coding sequence is TGTGCCAGTAGACGGACTAGCGGAGGAGGGAGGGGGGAGCTGTTTTTT.

The rearrangement links TRBV19 to TRBJ1-5, with D tentatively TRBD1 (5 bases). The germline V gene has CDR1 LNHDA and CDR2 SQIVND (reference sequence). V was trimmed by 7 bases and J by 4 bases, leaving 17 bases between them. The CDR3 spans 15 residues. The DNA for the CDR3 is TGTGCCAGTACCCAAAGGGGTTTTGGGAATCAGCCCCAGCATTTT. Protein product: CASTQRGFGNQPQHF.

This sequence joins TRBV18 and TRBJ1-5; D is unresolved. Trimming removed 5 bases at V and 5 bases at J, with 10 bases between. This CDR3 contains 13 residues. The V gene's germline CDR1 is KGHSH and CDR2 LQKENI. CDR3 bases: TGTGCCAGCTCAACGGTCATCGATCAGCCCCAGCATTTT. Translated: CASSTVIDQPQHF.

The rearrangement joins TRBV6-5 to TRBJ2-1; 11 bases line up with TRBD1. J gave up 7 bases and V 6 bases, and 8 bases lay outside the gene matches. There are 15 residues in the CDR3. Germline-derived CDR1 and CDR2 are MNHEY and SVGAGI. This chain's CDR3 is CASSLGGTGGNEQFF. CDR3 DNA sequence: TGTGCCAGCAGCCTCGGGGGGACAGGGGGGAATGAGCAGTTCTTC.

The CDR3 nucleotides are TGTGCCAGCAGCCCTACTAGCGGGGATTACGAGCAGTACTTC. It translates to CASSPTSGDYEQYF. This rearrangement joins TRBV7-9 to TRBJ2-7, with 10 bases matching TRBD2. J was trimmed by 4 bases and V by 5 bases; bases with no gene match: 5. The CDR3 is made up of 14 amino acids. The germline gives CDR1 SEHNR, CDR2 FQNEAQ (reference sequence).

This clone was seen only once. The chain couples TRBV2 to TRBJ1-5; no definite D call. V shed 1 base and J shed 7 bases, with 11 bases lying between them. CDR1 and CDR2 from the germline V gene are SNHLY and FYNNEI. CDR3 size: 14 residues. The CDR3 loop is CASSEDGKPQPQHF. For the CDR3, the DNA is TGTGCCAGCAGTGAAGACGGGAAACCGCAGCCCCAGCATTTT.

This clone showed up just once. V usage is TRBV7-3 and J usage is TRBJ2-3; a weak D match, TRBD2 (5 bases). V lost 5 bases and J lost 0, with 15 bases in between. CDR3 length: 16 residues. Germline CDR1 SGHTA, CDR2 FQGTGA. CDR3 sequence: CASSGSRPFSTDTQYF. DNA of the CDR3: TGTGCCAGCAGCGGGAGTAGGCCCTTTAGCACAGATACGCAGTATTTT.

Here the CDR3 DNA reads TGTGCCAGCAGCCAAGGGACAGGCCCTGGCTACACCTTC. Residues: CASSQGTGPGYTF. This rearrangement joins TRBV4-2 to TRBJ1-2; TRBD1 matches 7 bases. Germline loops: CDR1 LGHNA, CDR2 YNFKEQ. This CDR3 has 13 amino acids. Trimming removed 1 base from V and 7 bases from J; junction bases left unmatched: 3.

The CDR3 bases are TGTGCCAGCTCACCACCGAGGAGTGGCGGGAGCTCCTACAATGAGCAGTTCTTC. Protein product: CASSPPRSGGSSYNEQFF. The chain has TRBV18 and TRBJ2-1; TRBD2 matches at 7 bases. J was trimmed by 0 bases and V by 0 bases; bases with no gene match: 8. The germline CDR1 and CDR2 sequences are KGHSH and LQKENI. This CDR3 has 18 residues. Full variable domain (outside the CDR3, taken from reference TRBV18 and TRBJ2-1): NAGVMQNPRHLVRRRGQEARLRCSPMKGHSHVYWYRQLPEEGLKFMVYLQKENIIDESGMPKERFSAEFPKEGPSILRIQQVVRGDSAAYFCASSPPRSGGSSYNEQFFGPGTRLTVL.

V and J are TRBV29-1 and TRBJ2-1; possible D gene TRBD2, 6 bases. The CDR3 is 14 amino acids. Germline CDR1 and CDR2: SQVTM and ANQGSEA. V dropped 4 bases and J dropped 3 bases, with 13 bases sitting between them. DNA of the CDR3: TGCAGCGTTGTTGGGACTTATAACTACAATGAGCAGTTCTTC. It translates to CSVVGTYNYNEQFF.